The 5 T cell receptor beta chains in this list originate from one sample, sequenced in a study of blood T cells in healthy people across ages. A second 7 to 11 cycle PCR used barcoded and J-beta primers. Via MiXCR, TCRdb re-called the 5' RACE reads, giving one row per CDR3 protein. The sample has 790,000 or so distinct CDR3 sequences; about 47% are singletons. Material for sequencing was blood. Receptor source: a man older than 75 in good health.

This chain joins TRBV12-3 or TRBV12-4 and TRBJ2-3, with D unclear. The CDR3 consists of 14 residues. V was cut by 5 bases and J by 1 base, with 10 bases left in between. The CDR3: CASSVIAGTDTQYF. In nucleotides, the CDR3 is TGTGCCAGCAGTGTAATCGCCGGCACAGATACGCAGTATTTT.

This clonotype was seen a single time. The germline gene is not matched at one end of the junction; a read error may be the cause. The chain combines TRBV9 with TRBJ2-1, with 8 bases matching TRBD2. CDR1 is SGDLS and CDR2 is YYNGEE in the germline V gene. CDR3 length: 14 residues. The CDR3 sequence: CVSSLAAVDNGQFF. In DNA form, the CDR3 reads TGTGTCAGCTCACTAGCGGCCGTGGACAATGGGCAGTTCTTC.

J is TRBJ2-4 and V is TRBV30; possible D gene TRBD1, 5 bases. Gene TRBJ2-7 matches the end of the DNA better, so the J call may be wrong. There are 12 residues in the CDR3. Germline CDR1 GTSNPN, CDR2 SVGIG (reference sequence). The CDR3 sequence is CACHDRNYEQYF. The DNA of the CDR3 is TGTGCCTGCCACGACAGAAACTACGAGCAGTACTTC.

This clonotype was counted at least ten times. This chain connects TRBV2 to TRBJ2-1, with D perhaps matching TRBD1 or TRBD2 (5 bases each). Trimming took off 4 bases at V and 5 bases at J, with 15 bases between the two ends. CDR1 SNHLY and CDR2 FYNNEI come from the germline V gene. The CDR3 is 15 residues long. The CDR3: CASSGQRSANNEQFF. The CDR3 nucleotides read TGTGCCAGCAGTGGACAGCGGTCCGCCAACAATGAGCAGTTCTTC.

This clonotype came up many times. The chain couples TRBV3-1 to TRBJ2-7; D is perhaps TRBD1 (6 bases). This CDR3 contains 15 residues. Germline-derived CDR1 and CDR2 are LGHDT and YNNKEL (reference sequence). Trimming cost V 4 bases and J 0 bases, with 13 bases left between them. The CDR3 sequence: CASSPLRDNSYEQYF. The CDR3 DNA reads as TGTGCCAGCAGCCCCCTCAGGGACAACTCCTACGAGCAGTACTTC.